A selection of T cell receptor beta chains follows, all from one sample in a study of T-cell reconstitution after alpha-beta-depleted transplantation in children. TCRdb independently ran MiXCR on the PCR reads; one entry per CDR3 protein. This sample has under 850,000 distinct CDR3 sequences, with about an eighth found just once. Source: PBMCs, taken before TCRalphabeta/CD19-depleted stem cell transplant. These receptors were obtained from a girl under 10 years old with congenital amegakaryocytic thrombocytopenia, due to receive a stem cell transplant. CDR3s include the opening cysteine and the closing phenylalanine or tryptophan. D genes are given only for firm matches. The size field is filled for only some rows; it gives once, few, many or a size class.

v_call,d_call,clone_size,j_call,cdr3_nt,cdr3_aa
TRBV5-6,NA,many,TRBJ1-1,TGTGCCAGCCGGGTGGGGGCGGTGACTGAAGCTTTCTTT,CASRVGAVTEAFF
TRBV20-1,NA,NA,TRBJ2-5,TGCAGTGCTTCGGCCCAAGAGACCCAGTACTTC,CSASAQETQYF
TRBV10-3,TRBD2,NA,TRBJ2-1,TGTGCCATCGTAAATACTAGCGGGAGTAGTAATGAGCAGTTCTTC,CAIVNTSGSSNEQFF
TRBV19,NA,many,TRBJ1-5,TGTGCCAGTAGTATAGCTGCAGGGCAGAGTCAGCCCCAGCATTTT,CASSIAAGQSQPQHF
TRBV15,NA,many,TRBJ1-4,TGTGCCACCAGCAGAGATCGGCCAGTCGTCGAAAAACTGTTTTTT,CATSRDRPVVEKLFF
TRBV28,NA,many,TRBJ2-1,TGTGCCAGCAGTTTAGCTCTGGACTACCATGAGCAGTTCTTC,CASSLALDYHEQFF
TRBV6-1,TRBD2,once,TRBJ2-1,TGTGCCAGCAGCCCCATCTGGCTAGCGGGATTCGATGAGCAGTTCTTC,CASSPIWLAGFDEQFF
TRBV7-2,NA,many,TRBJ2-1,TGTGCCAGCAGCTTAGATTCTGGTTTTAGGAATGAGCAGTTCTTC,CASSLDSGFRNEQFF
TRBV5-1,NA,many,TRBJ2-7,TGCGCCAGCAGCTCCCACTCTGCAGCCTACGAGCAGTACTTC,CASSSHSAAYEQYF
TRBV9,TRBD1,many,TRBJ2-4,TGTGCCAGCAGCGGACGGGACAGGGTTACTTTC,CASSGRDRVTF
TRBV5-4,TRBD1,many,TRBJ2-7,TGTGCCAGCAGCTTGTACGGGACAGGGGTATCCTACGAGCAGTACTTC,CASSLYGTGVSYEQYF
TRBV3-1,NA,NA,TRBJ2-1,TGTGCCAGCACCTCACTATCGCGGGGCTCCTACAATGAGCAGTTCTTC,CASTSLSRGSYNEQFF
TRBV20-1,NA,many,TRBJ1-2,TGCAGTGCTCGGACGCAAGTCTCAGTTGGCTACACCTTC,CSARTQVSVGYTF
TRBV10-3,NA,few,TRBJ2-7,TGTGCCATCAGGGGGGACGGTGGAAGCTCCTACGAGCAGTACTTC,CAIRGDGGSSYEQYF
TRBV12-3/TRBV12-4,NA,many,TRBJ1-1,TGTGCCAGCAGTTTATTGGGGGGTGAAGCTTTCTTT,CASSLLGGEAFF
TRBV10-3,TRBD1,NA,TRBJ2-3,TGTGCCATCAGCCCCAGGACAGGGAGGGATACGCAGTATTTT,CAISPRTGRDTQYF
TRBV27,NA,many,TRBJ2-7,TGTGCCAGCAGTTTGTCCCTAGCCAACGAGCAGTACTTC,CASSLSLANEQYF
TRBV12-3/TRBV12-4,TRBD2,many,TRBJ2-7,TGTGCCAGCAGTCTCTGGACTAGCGGGAGCCAGTACTTC,CASSLWTSGSQYF
TRBV5-1,TRBD1,few,TRBJ2-1,TGCGCCAGCAGCTTGGCCGGGACAGGGGAAAATGAGCAGTTCTTC,CASSLAGTGENEQFF
TRBV5-1,NA,NA,TRBJ2-3,TGCGCCAGCAGCTTCTCGCGAACCGAACAGTATTTT,CASSFSRTEQYF
TRBV14,TRBD2,few,TRBJ2-1,TGTGCCAGCAGCCATTTCGCAGGGACTAGCAATCAGAATGAGCAGTTCTTC,CASSHFAGTSNQNEQFF
TRBV4-1,TRBD2,NA,TRBJ2-1,TGCGCCAGCAGCCAAGCTTTATTGGTAGCGGGAGACAATGAGCAGTTCTTC,CASSQALLVAGDNEQFF
TRBV5-1,NA,many,TRBJ2-7,TGCGCCAGCAGCCGGGACACCGCCCCTTACGAGCAGTACTTC,CASSRDTAPYEQYF
TRBV7-3,TRBD2,many,TRBJ2-2,TGTGCCAGCAGATGGACTAGCGGGAGTACCGGGGAGCTGTTTTTT,CASRWTSGSTGELFF
TRBV27,NA,NA,TRBJ1-2,TGTGCCAGCAGTTTATCTCTCCAGGCGGGTGGCGACACCTTC,CASSLSLQAGGDTF
TRBV2,TRBD2,NA,TRBJ2-2,TGTGCCAGCTACCGGGGACTAGCGTCTATCACCGGGGAGCTGTTTTTT,CASYRGLASITGELFF
TRBV20-1,NA,few,TRBJ2-7,TGCAGTGCTAGAGGGGGCACGGAAAGGAGCTCCTACGAGCAGTACTTC,CSARGGTERSSYEQYF
TRBV12-3/TRBV12-4,NA,many,TRBJ2-1,TGTGCCAACCACGGCAGGGAGCAGTTCTTC,CANHGREQFF
TRBV29-1,NA,many,TRBJ1-5,TGCAGCGTTTCCGTAGGGGGACAGCCCCAGCATTTT,CSVSVGGQPQHF
TRBV5-1,NA,many,TRBJ2-5,TGCGCCAGCAGCTTGGAGGGACGTACCCAAGAGACCCAGTACTTC,CASSLEGRTQETQYF
TRBV7-8,NA,NA,TRBJ2-3,TGTGCCAGCAGCTTTATTACAGGCTCAGAGGGAGATACGCAGTATTTT,CASSFITGSEGDTQYF
TRBV10-3,TRBD2,many,TRBJ2-7,TGTGCCATCAGTGATGCGGGGGGATTGAAAACCTACGAGCAGTACTTC,CAISDAGGLKTYEQYF
TRBV12-3/TRBV12-4,NA,NA,TRBJ2-2,TGTGCCAACAGTTTAGTCCCGAACACCGGGGAGCTGTTTTTT,CANSLVPNTGELFF
TRBV5-1,NA,many,TRBJ1-1,TGCGCCAGCAGCGCAGCAGGGGACGAAGCTTTCTTT,CASSAAGDEAFF
TRBV4-1,TRBD2,NA,TRBJ2-2,TGCGCCAGCAGCCAAGATCTTCGGACTAGCGTCACCGGGGAGCTGTTTTTT,CASSQDLRTSVTGELFF
TRBV12-3/TRBV12-4,NA,many,TRBJ2-1,TGTGCCAGCACCGCCCGTAGCGGAGCCCTCAATGAGCAGTTCTTC,CASTARSGALNEQFF
TRBV5-5,NA,NA,TRBJ2-3,TGTGCCAGCAGCTTGGGGGGACATTCGAGGACAGATACGCAGTATTTT,CASSLGGHSRTDTQYF
TRBV4-1,NA,NA,TRBJ2-7,TGCGCCAGCAGCCAAGGGGCAGGCGCCTACGAGCAGTACTTC,CASSQGAGAYEQYF
TRBV5-1,NA,NA,TRBJ1-1,TGCGCCAGCAGCACTTTACAGGAGAACACTGAAGCTTTCTTT,CASSTLQENTEAFF
TRBV10-2,NA,many,TRBJ2-3,TGCGCCAGCAGGATGGGACTGGAACGAGATACGCAGTATTTT,CASRMGLERDTQYF